These 21 T cell receptor beta chains originate from one sample sequenced in a study of early T cells in non-severe SARS-CoV-2 infection. TCRdb processed the 5' RACE reads anew with MiXCR; each CDR3 protein has one entry. The sample has around 25,000 distinct CDR3 sequences; around 3.9% are singletons. The sequenced sample was whole blood. The receptors here all came from an adult who was a healthcare worker with PCR-confirmed SARS-CoV-2 infection or an uninfected control (not recorded which).

This clonotype is medium-sized (0.01 to 0.1%). The rearrangement joins TRBV27 to TRBJ2-7; 14 positions agree with TRBD2. The CDR3 sequence is 14 residues long. V shed 4 bases, J shed 5 bases, and the junction held 1 base outside the gene matches. In germline, CDR1 is MNHEY, CDR2 SMNVEV (reference sequence). CDR3 bases: TGTGCCAGCAGTTCGGGACTAGCGGGAGACGAGCAGTACTTC. Translated: CASSSGLAGDEQYF.

This clonotype was found many times. This chain joins TRBV3-1 and TRBJ2-7; D is unresolved. Germline values: CDR1 LGHDT, CDR2 YNNKEL (reference sequence). With 1 base removed from V and 6 bases from J, the gap between germline ends came to 4 bases. The CDR3 has 11 residues. The CDR3 reads CASSQGGEQYF. DNA of the CDR3: TGTGCCAGCAGCCAAGGGGGCGAGCAGTACTTC.

In its sample, this clonotype was seen many times. This chain joins TRBV27 and TRBJ2-3, with 7 bases identical to TRBD2. The germline gives CDR1 MNHEY, CDR2 SMNVEV (reference sequence). The trim removed 11 bases at V and 6 bases at J, leaving 14 bases unmatched. The CDR3 totals 14 residues. CDR3: CAVKRAGDLDTQYF. The CDR3 bases are TGTGCCGTCAAGAGGGCGGGAGATTTGGATACGCAGTATTTT.

This clonotype was observed a handful of times. The CDR3 sequence is CASSYQGAYIQYF. The CDR3 bases are TGTGCCAGCAGTTATCAGGGGGCGTACATTCAGTACTTC. This rearrangement joins TRBV28 to TRBJ2-4, with TRBD1 matching 8 bases. Per germline, CDR1 MDHEN and CDR2 SYDVKM. The CDR3 loop spans 13 amino acids. The V gene end was trimmed by 4 bases and the J gene end by 8 bases; junction bases not matched to a gene: 4. The variable domain in full, completed from reference TRBV28 and TRBJ2-4, reads DVKVTQSSRYLVKRTGEKVFLECVQDMDHENMFWYRQDPGLGLRLIYFSYDVKMKEKGDIPEGYSVSREKKERFSLILESASTNQTSMYLCASSYQGAYIQYFGAGTRLSVL.

This clonotype was observed many times. The V gene is TRBV27, the J gene TRBJ2-3; tentative D call: TRBD2 (5 bases). V was clipped by 6 bases and J by 1 base, with 11 bases between them. Germline CDR1 reads MNHEY; CDR2 reads SMNVEV (reference sequence). CDR3 length equals 14 residues. CDR3 protein: CASRLAGGTDTQYF. The CDR3 DNA is TGTGCCAGCAGATTGGCCGGGGGCACAGATACGCAGTATTTT.

This clonotype was detected only a few times. The J gene is TRBJ2-1, the V gene TRBV28; D gene unclear. The V end lost 3 bases, the J end lost 12 bases, and 21 bases lay between the germline ends. Germline V gene sequence: CDR1 MDHEN, CDR2 SYDVKM. This CDR3 region has 15 residues. The CDR3 sequence is CASSFRQISRSGQFF. In DNA form, the CDR3 reads TGTGCCAGCAGTTTCCGGCAGATATCCCGGTCAGGGCAGTTCTTC.

Many counts were recorded for this clonotype. This chain links TRBV7-8 with TRBJ2-3; D not resolved. CDR3 length: 13 amino acids. The ends were cut back, 5 bases at V and 3 bases at J, with 9 bases in the middle. Germline V gene sequence: CDR1 SGHVS, CDR2 FQNEAQ. The CDR3 DNA reads as TGTGCCAGCAGCAGAGACCTGACAGATACGCAGTATTTT. Translated, it gives CASSRDLTDTQYF.

Notes on this clonotype: This clone may be a read error of a much larger clone one base away. The chain employs TRBV11-2 and TRBJ2-3; the D gene is possibly TRBD2 (7 bases). This CDR3 is 16 amino acids long. Germline loops: CDR1 SGHAT, CDR2 FQNNGV. The CDR3 spells CASSLTRGGGTDTQNF. Here the CDR3 DNA reads TGTGCCAGCAGCCTTACCAGGGGCGGGGGCACAGATACGCAGAATTTT.

This clonotype was counted ten times or more. The chain links TRBV28 to TRBJ1-2; no firm D call. The CDR3 is made up of 15 amino acids. Trimming pared 2 bases from V and 4 bases from J, leaving 14 bases between. Germline V lookup: CDR1 MDHEN, CDR2 SYDVKM. The CDR3, as DNA: TGTGCCAGCAGTTTACCCACTGAGCGGTCCTATGGCTACACCTTC. Protein: CASSLPTERSYGYTF.

Comments on this clonotype: This could be a read error, since a much larger clone is one nucleotide away. The chain has TRBV6-2 or TRBV6-3 and TRBJ1-1, with D hard to call. The CDR3 totals 13 residues. Germline CDR1 MNHEY, CDR2 SVGEGT. CDR3 residues: CASRYSRNTEAFF. The CDR3 DNA is TGTGCCAGCAGATACTCTCGGAACACTGAAGCTTTCTTT.

Only one count was recorded for this clonotype. Possible read error: a much larger clone is one base away. The conserved closing phenylalanine or tryptophan is absent in this CDR3, likely reflecting a read error. This chain links TRBV10-3 with TRBJ2-3; 9 bases match TRBD2. In germline, CDR1 is ENHRY, CDR2 SYGVKD. The CDR3 covers 14 residues. The CDR3 loop is CATLAGTSTETQYI. The CDR3 DNA reads as TGTGCCACCCTAGCGGGAACTAGCACAGAAACGCAGTATATT.

At least ten counts were recorded for this clonotype. The chain uses TRBV3-1 and TRBJ1-2; the D is unclear. In germline, CDR1 is LGHDT, CDR2 YNNKEL (reference sequence). V lost 2 bases, J lost 2 bases, and 12 bases lay in between. The length of the CDR3 is 15 residues. CDR3 nucleotides: TGTGCCAGCAGCCAAATCGCAGGATCCAACTATGGCTACACCTTC. Translating it yields CASSQIAGSNYGYTF.

This clonotype has a count of ten or more. This CDR3 reads CASRKGGMGNTEAFF. In DNA, the CDR3 is TGCGCCAGCAGAAAGGGGGGCATGGGTAACACTGAAGCTTTCTTT. The V and J genes are TRBV5-1 and TRBJ1-1; perhaps TRBD1 as D (6 bases). CDR1 SGHRS and CDR2 YFSETQ come from the germline V gene. The length of the CDR3 is 15 residues. V was trimmed by 5 bases and J by 2 bases, leaving 16 bases between them.

This clonotype was recorded many times. This sequence joins TRBV6-1 and TRBJ2-3; D ambiguous. Trimming left V 1 base short and J 1 base short, with 15 bases between. This CDR3 has 17 residues. The germline V gene encodes CDR1 MNHNS and CDR2 SASEGT. CDR3 DNA sequence: TGTGCCAGCAGTGAAGGCGCGATAATATCTGGCACAGATACGCAGTATTTT. Translating gives CASSEGAIISGTDTQYF.

This clonotype is medium-sized within its sample. The J gene is TRBJ2-5, the V gene TRBV20-1; a possible D gene is TRBD2 (6 bases). Per germline, CDR1 DFQATT and CDR2 SNEGSKA (reference sequence). V was cut by 5 bases and J by 0 bases, with 10 bases left in between. The CDR3 contains 13 residues. This chain's CDR3 is CSAPGLHQETQYF. As DNA, the CDR3 is TGCAGTGCTCCGGGACTCCACCAAGAGACCCAGTACTTC.

This clonotype was counted ten times or more. The genes are TRBV7-8 and TRBJ2-7; D gene unclear. V lost 1 base and J 11 bases, leaving 12 bases between the germline ends. Germline values: CDR1 SGHVS, CDR2 FQNEAQ. The CDR3 is made up of 12 amino acids. This chain's CDR3 is CASSLEGPSKYF. CDR3 DNA: TGTGCCAGCAGCTTAGAAGGGCCGTCAAAGTACTTC.

This clonotype has at least ten counts. The V gene is TRBV28, the J gene TRBJ2-3, with 10 bases aligning to TRBD2. J lost 8 bases, V lost 5 bases, and 4 bases had no gene match. Germline V CDR1 and CDR2: MDHEN, SYDVKM. The CDR3 covers 13 residues. The CDR3 region has the DNA TGTGCCAGCAGTACTAGCGGGGTGCGTACGCAGTATTTT. Translated: CASSTSGVRTQYF. Full variable domain (missing parts from reference TRBV28 and TRBJ2-3): DVKVTQSSRYLVKRTGEKVFLECVQDMDHENMFWYRQDPGLGLRLIYFSYDVKMKEKGDIPEGYSVSREKKERFSLILESASTNQTSMYLCASSTSGVRTQYFGPGTRLTVL.

Many counts were recorded for this clonotype. The rearrangement joins TRBV18 to TRBJ2-7, with 7 bases aligning to TRBD2. The germline V gene encodes CDR1 KGHSH and CDR2 LQKENI. The J segment lost 7 bases and the V segment lost 0 bases, leaving 6 bases of the junction unmatched. The length of the CDR3 is 14 residues. DNA for the CDR3: TGTGCCAGCTCACCACCCTCAAGCGGGAAGGAGCAGTACTTC. It codes for CASSPPSSGKEQYF.

On this clonotype: This clone may be a read error of a much larger clone one base away. The chain has TRBV7-3 and TRBJ2-1, with unresolved D. V was trimmed by 7 bases and J by 6 bases, leaving 16 bases between them. Germline CDR1 and CDR2: SGHTA and FQGTGA. The CDR3 has 14 residues. The CDR3 loop reads CASTPGGPPNEQFF. The DNA for the CDR3 is TGTGCCAGCACCCCCGGCGGCCCTCCCAATGAGCAGTTCTTC.

This clonotype was recorded at least ten times. This chain connects TRBV4-2 to TRBJ1-4; 9 bases align to TRBD1. CDR1 and CDR2 from the germline V gene are LGHNA and YNFKEQ. V trimming: 4 bases; J trimming: 11 bases; junction bases outside the gene matches: 8. The CDR3 is made up of 14 amino acids. CDR3 protein: CASSPGQGIMKLFF. In DNA form, the CDR3 reads TGTGCCAGCAGCCCCGGACAGGGGATAATGAAACTGTTTTTT.

CDR3: CASSFPNYGELFF. DNA for the CDR3: TGTGCCAGCAGTTTTCCAAACTACGGGGAGCTGTTTTTT. V is TRBV12-3 or TRBV12-4 and J is TRBJ2-2; no firm D call. The CDR3 totals 13 residues. V was pared by 3 bases and J by 7 bases, with 9 bases between.